Listed below are T cell receptor beta chains from one sample, sequenced in a study of OX40 agonist ivuxolimab in advanced cancers. Method: immunoSEQ multiplex PCR; TCRdb's copy keeps in-frame clones and lacks some. This repertoire shows about 120,000 clones, more than 80% found once; its top ten account for roughly 0.59%. Material: CD4+ or CD8+ T cells sorted from blood, obtained in a trial of the OX40 agonist ivuxolimab. These receptors all stem from an adult with an advanced solid tumor such as melanoma, head and neck, liver or kidney cancer. Both conserved end residues are part of each CDR3. The D gene is left open where the match is weak. Clone size is not always given. Where it is, it says once, few, many or a class for expanded clones.

d_call | j_call | clone_size | v_call | cdr3_aa | cdr3_nt
- | TRBJ1-5 | once | TRBV7-2 | CASSSYNQPQHF | TGTGCCAGCAGCTCCTATAATCAGCCCCAGCATTTT
TRBD1 | TRBJ1-1 | - | TRBV2 | CASSEDRGIVNTEAFF | TGTGCCAGCAGTGAAGACAGGGGGATCGTGAACACTGAAGCTTTCTTT
TRBD2 | TRBJ2-2 | - | TRBV9 | CASSGLAGGNTGELFF | TGTGCCAGCAGCGGGCTAGCGGGGGGGAACACCGGGGAGCTGTTTTTT
- | TRBJ2-7 | - | TRBV6-1 | CASSGNEQYF | TGTGCCAGCAGTGGCAACGAGCAGTACTTC
TRBD1 | TRBJ2-7 | - | TRBV6-1 | CASSVSGGQGTPYEQYF | TGTGCCAGCAGTGTCTCCGGGGGACAGGGAACTCCCTACGAGCAGTACTTC
- | TRBJ1-5 | - | TRBV4-1 | CASSPLPGESNQPQHF | TGCGCCAGCAGCCCCCTGCCGGGGGAGAGCAATCAGCCCCAGCATTTT
- | TRBJ2-2 | - | TRBV5-1 | CASSFSGVNTGELFF | TGCGCCAGCAGCTTTTCCGGGGTTAACACCGGGGAGCTGTTTTTT
- | TRBJ2-1 | - | TRBV7-2 | CASRRAIYNEQFF | TGTGCCAGCAGACGGGCAATTTACAATGAGCAGTTCTTC
TRBD2 | TRBJ2-7 | once | TRBV7-2 | CASSLGLAGVPYEQYF | TGTGCCAGCAGCTTAGGTTTAGCGGGTGTTCCCTACGAGCAGTACTTC
- | TRBJ1-5 | few | TRBV18 | CASSPGQGPYSNQPQHF | TGTGCCAGCTCACCAGGTCAGGGACCTTATAGCAATCAGCCCCAGCATTTT
- | TRBJ1-1 | few | TRBV2 | CASSVMNTEAFF | TGTGCCAGCAGTGTTATGAACACTGAAGCTTTCTTT
- | TRBJ2-3 | - | TRBV5-6 | CASSLGGSTDTQYF | TGTGCCAGCAGCTTGGGGGGAAGCACAGATACGCAGTATTTT
- | TRBJ2-1 | - | TRBV7-7 | CASSLGVSGSSYNEQFF | TGTGCTAGCAGCTTAGGGGTCTCGGGGAGCTCCTACAATGAGCAGTTCTTC
- | TRBJ2-2 | once | TRBV6-5 | CASSPEARRELFF | TGTGCCAGCAGTCCAGAGGCGCGACGGGAGCTGTTTTTT
- | TRBJ2-3 | - | TRBV7-9 | CASSLAPPQNTQYF | TGTGCCAGCAGCTTAGCACCGCCGCAGAATACGCAGTATTTT
- | TRBJ2-2 | - | TRBV7-9 | CASSRGQGRRPGELFF | TGTGCCAGCAGCCGAGGTCAGGGCCGGAGACCCGGGGAGCTGTTTTTT